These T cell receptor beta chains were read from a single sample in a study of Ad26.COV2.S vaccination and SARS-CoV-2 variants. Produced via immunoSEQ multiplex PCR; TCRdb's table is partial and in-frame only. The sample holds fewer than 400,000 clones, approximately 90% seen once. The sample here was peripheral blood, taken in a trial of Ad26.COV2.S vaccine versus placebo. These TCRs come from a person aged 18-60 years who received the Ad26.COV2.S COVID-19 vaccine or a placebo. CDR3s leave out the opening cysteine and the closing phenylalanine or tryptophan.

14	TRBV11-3	ASSLVTGVETDTQY
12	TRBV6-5	ASSYSERGNEQF
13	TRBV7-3	ASSRASGRGNEQF
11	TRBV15	ATSRDPGAGYT
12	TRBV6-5	ASSYGPGVETQY
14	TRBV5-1	ASSLAESRNTDTQY
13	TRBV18	ASSPRRAGADTQY
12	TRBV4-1	ASSQVIANTEAF
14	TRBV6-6	ASSYPGQLAGTEAF
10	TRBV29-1	SVVGQGRTQY
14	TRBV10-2	ASSVAAETGANVLT
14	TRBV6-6	ASTPGQGSYTGELF
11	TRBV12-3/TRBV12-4	ASSWGQFYEQY
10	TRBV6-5	ASTDRSYEQY
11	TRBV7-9	ASSLRTSGEQF
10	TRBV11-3	ASSLGVAEAF
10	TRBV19	ASSRDYNEQF
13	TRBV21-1	ASSKESDREETQY
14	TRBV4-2	ASSQGQGRQLNIQY
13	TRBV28	ATEGGTGETGELF
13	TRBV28	ATLLLRTGRTEAF
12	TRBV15	ATSRGDGNQPQH
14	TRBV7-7	ASSPRGRFSYNEQF
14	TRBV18	ASSTMTGVVTDTQY
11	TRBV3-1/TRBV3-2	ASSQDGRLAQY
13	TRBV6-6	ASSPTGLIVETQY
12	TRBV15	ATSIKRETDEQY
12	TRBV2	ASSVPGISYEQY
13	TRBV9	ASSVTDRADTEAF
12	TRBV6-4	ASSDSRETGELF
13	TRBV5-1	ASSGVGAGANVLT
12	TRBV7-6	ASSLKPVGETQY
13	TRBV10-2	ASSIGTGGNQPQH
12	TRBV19	ASSIGGVSYEQY
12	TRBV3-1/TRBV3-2	ASSRRQGRNGYT
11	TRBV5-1	ASSPERLETQY
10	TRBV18	ASSPDRGGAF
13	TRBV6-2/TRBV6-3	ASSYGRPPLYEQY
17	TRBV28	ASSFPRPPGVGASYEQY
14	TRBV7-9	ASSSPPGTPYNEQF
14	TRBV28	ASSLPLRSGQDTQY
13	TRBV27	ASSLGLAGLETQY
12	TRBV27	ASSFRGRNQPQH
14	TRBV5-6	ASSFASGALGETQY
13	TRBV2	ASSELAGRRETQY
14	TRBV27	ASSLNGGVGGGELF
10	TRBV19	ATYRARHGYT
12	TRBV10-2	ASSDRGFWDEQF
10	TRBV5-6	ASRVGAETQY
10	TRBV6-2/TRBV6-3	ASSWQNYEQY
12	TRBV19	ASTPGTGHYGYT
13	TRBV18	ASSPPMGQDYGYT
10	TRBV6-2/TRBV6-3	ASSDRDYGYT
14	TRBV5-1	ASSFYGDRGRETQY
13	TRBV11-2	ASSRRLGSTDTQY
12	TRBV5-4	ASSLAGMYNEQF
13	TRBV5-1	ASSLFGTDNSPLH
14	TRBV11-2	ASRNGASGPYNEQF
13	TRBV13	ASSLERVTGNTIY
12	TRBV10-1	ASSEAGAKNIQY